The rows below give T cell receptor beta chains drawn from one sample of a study of cytomegalovirus exposure and HLA in healthy donors. Produced via immunoSEQ multiplex PCR; TCRdb's table is partial and in-frame only. The sample lists 84,000 or so clones; 77% were seen once. The specimen sequenced was PBMCs. Receptors were obtained from a boy younger than 18 in good health and CMV-seronegative. The CDR3 runs from the conserved cysteine through the conserved F or W. Each record gives: J gene, clone size, V gene, D gene, CDR3 protein, CDR3 DNA. A D gene is named only where the DNA matches it firmly. Clone size appears in some rows only: once, few, many, or a class for an expanded clone.

J gene: TRBJ2-5; clone size: once; V gene: TRBV7-3; D gene: .; CDR3 protein: CASSHHGQNQETQYF; CDR3 DNA: TGTGCCAGCAGCCACCACGGACAAAACCAAGAGACCCAGTACTTC
J gene: TRBJ2-7; clone size: .; V gene: TRBV11-2; D gene: TRBD1; CDR3 protein: CASSTPGTGAHEQYF; CDR3 DNA: TGTGCCAGCAGCACACCCGGGACAGGAGCCCACGAGCAGTACTTC
J gene: TRBJ2-5; clone size: .; V gene: TRBV30; D gene: TRBD2; CDR3 protein: CAWSRGLARYQETQYF; CDR3 DNA: TGTGCCTGGAGCCGAGGACTAGCGAGGTACCAAGAGACCCAGTACTTC
J gene: TRBJ2-7; clone size: once; V gene: TRBV9; D gene: TRBD2; CDR3 protein: CASSPRLAGGYEQYF; CDR3 DNA: TGTGCCAGCAGCCCAAGACTAGCGGGGGGGTACGAGCAGTACTTC
J gene: TRBJ1-3; clone size: .; V gene: TRBV9; D gene: .; CDR3 protein: CASSVRGKGNTIYF; CDR3 DNA: TGTGCCAGCAGCGTAAGGGGAAAGGGAAACACCATATATTTT
J gene: TRBJ2-5; clone size: .; V gene: TRBV30; D gene: .; CDR3 protein: CAWSLDSQETQYF; CDR3 DNA: TGTGCCTGGAGTTTGGACAGCCAAGAGACCCAGTACTTC
J gene: TRBJ1-1; clone size: .; V gene: TRBV6-4; D gene: .; CDR3 protein: CASSDSRSRHRDTEAFF; CDR3 DNA: TGTGCCAGCAGTGATAGTAGATCTCGTCACCGAGACACTGAAGCTTTCTTT
J gene: TRBJ2-7; clone size: once; V gene: TRBV6-5; D gene: .; CDR3 protein: CASSYLNEQYF; CDR3 DNA: TGTGCCAGCAGTTACTTAAACGAGCAGTACTTC
J gene: TRBJ1-2; clone size: .; V gene: TRBV7-6; D gene: TRBD1; CDR3 protein: CASSGRDRGPPSAF; CDR3 DNA: TGTGCCAGCAGCGGCCGGGACAGGGGCCCGCCGAGCGCCTTC
J gene: TRBJ2-1; clone size: once; V gene: TRBV7-2; D gene: TRBD1; CDR3 protein: CASSPRDRVYNEQFF; CDR3 DNA: TGTGCCAGCAGCCCCCGGGACAGGGTCTACAATGAGCAGTTCTTC
J gene: TRBJ2-6; clone size: .; V gene: TRBV29-1; D gene: TRBD1; CDR3 protein: CSVYGFGGQGAKGANVLTF; CDR3 DNA: TGCAGCGTTTACGGTTTTGGAGGACAGGGGGCGAAAGGGGCCAACGTCCTGACTTTC
J gene: TRBJ2-7; clone size: .; V gene: TRBV30; D gene: TRBD2; CDR3 protein: CAWSAGTSDRYEQYF; CDR3 DNA: TGTGCCTGGAGCGCCGGGACTAGCGACCGTTACGAGCAGTACTTC
J gene: TRBJ2-3; clone size: .; V gene: TRBV11-3; D gene: .; CDR3 protein: CASSLEAGPTDTQYF; CDR3 DNA: TGTGCCAGCAGCTTAGAGGCAGGGCCCACAGATACGCAGTATTTT
J gene: TRBJ2-1; clone size: .; V gene: TRBV5-6; D gene: .; CDR3 protein: CASSGFLGHEQFF; CDR3 DNA: TGTGCCAGCAGCGGATTTCTAGGCCATGAGCAGTTCTTC
J gene: TRBJ1-5; clone size: .; V gene: TRBV6-5; D gene: .; CDR3 protein: CASSSGARGNQPQHF; CDR3 DNA: TGTGCCAGCAGTAGCGGGGCTAGAGGCAATCAGCCCCAGCATTTT
J gene: TRBJ1-5; clone size: .; V gene: TRBV2; D gene: .; CDR3 protein: CASTNWRGLNQPQHF; CDR3 DNA: TGTGCCAGCACCAATTGGAGGGGTCTTAATCAGCCCCAGCATTTT
J gene: TRBJ2-5; clone size: .; V gene: TRBV7-8; D gene: TRBD2; CDR3 protein: CASSLVWSGGSWETQYF; CDR3 DNA: TGTGCCAGCAGCTTAGTTTGGTCCGGGGGGTCTTGGGAGACCCAGTACTTC
J gene: TRBJ2-7; clone size: few; V gene: TRBV5-1; D gene: TRBD2; CDR3 protein: CASREGLAGFYEQYF; CDR3 DNA: TGCGCCAGCAGAGAGGGACTAGCGGGTTTCTACGAGCAGTACTTC
J gene: TRBJ2-7; clone size: .; V gene: TRBV6-1; D gene: .; CDR3 protein: CASSDRSKPDDEQYF; CDR3 DNA: TGTGCCAGCAGTGACAGGTCCAAACCTGACGACGAGCAGTACTTC
J gene: TRBJ1-1; clone size: .; V gene: TRBV5-1; D gene: TRBD1; CDR3 protein: CASSLSGRTGRNTEAFF; CDR3 DNA: TGCGCCAGCAGCTTAAGCGGAAGGACAGGAAGGAACACTGAAGCTTTCTTT
J gene: TRBJ2-3; clone size: once; V gene: TRBV4-3; D gene: .; CDR3 protein: CASSQWYQAGTDTQYF; CDR3 DNA: TGCGCCAGCAGCCAATGGTACCAGGCTGGCACAGATACGCAGTATTTT
J gene: TRBJ1-5; clone size: .; V gene: TRBV7-4; D gene: TRBD1; CDR3 protein: CARGEDRGHQPQHF; CDR3 DNA: TGTGCCAGGGGGGAGGACAGGGGGCATCAGCCCCAGCATTTT
J gene: TRBJ2-7; clone size: few; V gene: TRBV4-2; D gene: TRBD1; CDR3 protein: CASSHGAGTGFLYEQYF; CDR3 DNA: TGTGCCAGCAGCCATGGCGCCGGGACAGGGTTCCTCTACGAGCAGTACTTC
J gene: TRBJ1-6; clone size: .; V gene: TRBV28; D gene: .; CDR3 protein: CASSFPLAPVYNSPLHF; CDR3 DNA: TGTGCCAGCAGTTTTCCACTAGCCCCTGTTTATAATTCACCCCTCCACTTT
J gene: TRBJ2-7; clone size: .; V gene: TRBV4-3; D gene: TRBD2; CDR3 protein: CASSQILAGIYEQYF; CDR3 DNA: TGCGCCAGCAGCCAAATATTAGCGGGGATCTACGAGCAGTACTTC
J gene: TRBJ1-2; clone size: .; V gene: TRBV18; D gene: TRBD1; CDR3 protein: CASSPGTGGGYTF; CDR3 DNA: TGTGCCAGCTCGCCTGGGACAGGCGGTGGCTACACCTTC
J gene: TRBJ1-3; clone size: .; V gene: TRBV30; D gene: .; CDR3 protein: CAWSNSNSGNTIYF; CDR3 DNA: TGTGCCTGGAGTAACTCAAACTCTGGAAACACCATATATTTT
J gene: TRBJ1-1; clone size: .; V gene: TRBV28; D gene: .; CDR3 protein: CASSLSVNTEAFF; CDR3 DNA: TGTGCCAGCAGTTTATCTGTGAACACTGAAGCTTTCTTT
J gene: TRBJ2-7; clone size: .; V gene: TRBV7-8; D gene: .; CDR3 protein: CASSLAGGISYEQYF; CDR3 DNA: TGTGCCAGCAGCTTAGCAGGGGGTATCTCCTACGAGCAGTACTTC
J gene: TRBJ1-2; clone size: few; V gene: TRBV5-4; D gene: .; CDR3 protein: CASSQTQGPIYGYTF; CDR3 DNA: TGTGCCAGCAGCCAAACTCAGGGTCCGATCTATGGCTACACCTTC